The 3 T cell receptor beta chains reported below all come from one sample, sequenced in a study of T cells after yellow fever vaccination. Via MiXCR, TCRdb re-called the 5' RACE reads, giving one row per CDR3 protein. Altogether fewer than 400,000 distinct CDR3 sequences are present, under 7.5% being singletons, with the ten largest covering approximately 16%. This specimen was PBMCs, taken 5 days after the yellow fever booster vaccination. The source of these receptors is a young man who received the YFV17D yellow fever vaccine.

The V gene is TRBV30, the J gene TRBJ2-7; D gene ambiguous. The V end was cut by 5 bases, the J end by 2 bases, with 13 bases between. The CDR3 is 13 residues long. CDR1 and CDR2 (germline): GTSNPN, SVGIG (reference sequence). Here the CDR3 reads CAWGYWETYEQYF. For the CDR3, the DNA is TGTGCCTGGGGGTACTGGGAAACCTACGAGCAGTACTTC.

There are many counts of this clonotype. The rearrangement joins TRBV6-5 to TRBJ2-7; possibly TRBD1 for D (5 bases). V gave up 5 bases and J gave up 5 bases, with 10 bases separating them. The CDR3 spans 12 residues. Looked up from germline, CDR1 is MNHEY and CDR2 is SVGAGI. CDR3 coding DNA: TGTGCCAGCAGTCAGGGCCCGAACGAGCAGTACTTC. Protein: CASSQGPNEQYF.

The chain combines TRBV7-3 with TRBJ2-2; tentative D call: TRBD2 (6 bases). V was shortened by 5 bases and J by 1 base, with 14 bases between the two germline ends. Germline assignment: CDR1 SGHTA and CDR2 FQGTGA. The CDR3 consists of 16 residues. In DNA form, the CDR3 reads TGTGCCAGCAGCCAGGCGGGAACGATGAACACCGGGGAGCTGTTTTTT. It is translated as CASSQAGTMNTGELFF.